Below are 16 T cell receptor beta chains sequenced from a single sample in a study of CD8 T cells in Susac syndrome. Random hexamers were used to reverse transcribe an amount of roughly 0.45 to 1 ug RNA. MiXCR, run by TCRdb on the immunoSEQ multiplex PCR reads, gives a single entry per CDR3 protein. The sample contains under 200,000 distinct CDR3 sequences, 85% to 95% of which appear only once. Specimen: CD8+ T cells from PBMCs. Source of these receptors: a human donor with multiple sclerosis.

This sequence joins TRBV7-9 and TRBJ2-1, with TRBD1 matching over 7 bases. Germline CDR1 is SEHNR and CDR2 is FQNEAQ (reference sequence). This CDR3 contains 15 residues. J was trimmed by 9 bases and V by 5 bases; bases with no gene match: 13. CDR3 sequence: CASSPFTGAELEQFF. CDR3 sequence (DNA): TGTGCCAGCAGCCCCTTTACAGGGGCCGAACTTGAGCAGTTCTTC.

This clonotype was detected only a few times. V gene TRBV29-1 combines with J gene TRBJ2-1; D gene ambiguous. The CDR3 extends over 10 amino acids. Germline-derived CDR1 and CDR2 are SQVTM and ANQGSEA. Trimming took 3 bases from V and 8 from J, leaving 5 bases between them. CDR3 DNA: TGCAGCGTTGATGGTTATGAGCAGTTCTTC. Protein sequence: CSVDGYEQFF.

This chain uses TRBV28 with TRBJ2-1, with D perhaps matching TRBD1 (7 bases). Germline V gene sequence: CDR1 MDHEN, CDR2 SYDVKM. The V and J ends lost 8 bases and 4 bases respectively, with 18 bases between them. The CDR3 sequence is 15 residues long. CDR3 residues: CASRSLEGAYNEQFF. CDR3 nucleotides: TGTGCCAGCCGCTCCTTGGAGGGGGCTTACAATGAGCAGTTCTTC.

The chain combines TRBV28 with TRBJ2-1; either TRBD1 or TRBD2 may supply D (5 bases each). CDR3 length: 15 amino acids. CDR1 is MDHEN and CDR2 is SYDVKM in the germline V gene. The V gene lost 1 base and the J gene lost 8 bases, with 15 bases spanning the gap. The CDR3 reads CASSLSTGTLDEQFF. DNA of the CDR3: TGTGCCAGCAGTTTATCCACCGGGACCCTCGATGAGCAGTTCTTC. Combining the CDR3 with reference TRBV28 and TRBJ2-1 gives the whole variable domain DVKVTQSSRYLVKRTGEKVFLECVQDMDHENMFWYRQDPGLGLRLIYFSYDVKMKEKGDIPEGYSVSREKKERFSLILESASTNQTSMYLCASSLSTGTLDEQFFGPGTRLTVL.

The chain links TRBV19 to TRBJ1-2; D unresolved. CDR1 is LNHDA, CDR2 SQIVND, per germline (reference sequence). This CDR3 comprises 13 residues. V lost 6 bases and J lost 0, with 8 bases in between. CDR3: CASSPPANYGYTF. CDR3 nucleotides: TGTGCCAGTAGCCCTCCGGCTAACTATGGCTACACCTTC.

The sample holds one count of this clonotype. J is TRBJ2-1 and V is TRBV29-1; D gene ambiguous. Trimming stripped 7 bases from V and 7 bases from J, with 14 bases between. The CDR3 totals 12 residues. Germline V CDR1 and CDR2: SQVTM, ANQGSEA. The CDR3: CSAGWAENEQFF. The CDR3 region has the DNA TGCAGCGCCGGATGGGCTGAAAATGAGCAGTTCTTC.

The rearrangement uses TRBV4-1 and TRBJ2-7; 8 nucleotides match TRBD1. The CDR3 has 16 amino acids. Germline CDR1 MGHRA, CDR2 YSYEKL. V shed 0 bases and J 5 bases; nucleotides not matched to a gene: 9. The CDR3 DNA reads TGCGCCAGCAGCCAAGATCTAAGGCAGGGGGCCCACGAGCAGTACTTC. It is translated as CASSQDLRQGAHEQYF.

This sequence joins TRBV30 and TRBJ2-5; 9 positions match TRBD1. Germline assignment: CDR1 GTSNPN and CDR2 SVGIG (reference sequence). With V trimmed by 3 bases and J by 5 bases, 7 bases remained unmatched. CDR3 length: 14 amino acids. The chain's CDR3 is CAWREGQGIETQYF. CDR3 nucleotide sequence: TGTGCCTGGAGAGAGGGACAGGGCATCGAGACCCAGTACTTC.

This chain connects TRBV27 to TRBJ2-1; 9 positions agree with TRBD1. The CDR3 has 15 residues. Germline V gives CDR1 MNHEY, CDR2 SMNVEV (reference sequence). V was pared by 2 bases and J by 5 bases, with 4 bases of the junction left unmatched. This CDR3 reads CASSLRDRDNNEQFF. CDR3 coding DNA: TGTGCCAGCAGTTTACGGGACAGGGATAACAATGAGCAGTTCTTC.

CDR3 nucleotide sequence: TGTGCCAGCGACACAGGGGGCCGCACTGAAGCTTTCTTT. Protein: CASDTGGRTEAFF. J is TRBJ1-1 and V is TRBV28; the match to TRBD1 covers 9 bases. Germline V gene data show CDR1 as MDHEN and CDR2 as SYDVKM. This CDR3 comprises 13 residues. V dropped 8 bases and J dropped 4; count of bases not matched to a gene: 5. The full variable domain, with the rest looked up from reference TRBV28 and TRBJ1-1, is DVKVTQSSRYLVKRTGEKVFLECVQDMDHENMFWYRQDPGLGLRLIYFSYDVKMKEKGDIPEGYSVSREKKERFSLILESASTNQTSMYLCASDTGGRTEAFFGQGTRLTVV.

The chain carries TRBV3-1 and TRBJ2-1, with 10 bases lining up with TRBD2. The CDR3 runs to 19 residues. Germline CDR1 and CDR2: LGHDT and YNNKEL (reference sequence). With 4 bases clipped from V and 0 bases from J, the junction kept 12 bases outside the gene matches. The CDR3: CASSLHDSLAGGSYNEQFF. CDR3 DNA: TGTGCCAGCAGCCTCCACGACTCCTTAGCGGGGGGCTCCTACAATGAGCAGTTCTTC.

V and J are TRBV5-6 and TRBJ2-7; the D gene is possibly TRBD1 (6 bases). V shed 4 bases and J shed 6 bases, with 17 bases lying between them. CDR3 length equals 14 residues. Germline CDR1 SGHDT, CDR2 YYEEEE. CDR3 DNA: TGTGCCAGCAGCAACCGGGACACCTTCGGCGAGCAGTACTTC. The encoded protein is CASSNRDTFGEQYF.

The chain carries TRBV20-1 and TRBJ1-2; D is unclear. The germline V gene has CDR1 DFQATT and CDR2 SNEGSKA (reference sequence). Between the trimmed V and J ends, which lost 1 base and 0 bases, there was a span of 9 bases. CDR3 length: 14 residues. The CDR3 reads CSARALDSNYGYTF. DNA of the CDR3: TGCAGTGCTAGAGCCCTAGATTCTAACTATGGCTACACCTTC.

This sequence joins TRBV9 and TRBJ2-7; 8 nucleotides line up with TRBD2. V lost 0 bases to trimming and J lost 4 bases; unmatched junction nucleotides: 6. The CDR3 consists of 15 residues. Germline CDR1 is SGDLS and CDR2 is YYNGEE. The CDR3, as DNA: TGTGCCAGCAGCGTAGGGGGTAGCGGGATTTACGAGCAGTACTTC. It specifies CASSVGGSGIYEQYF.

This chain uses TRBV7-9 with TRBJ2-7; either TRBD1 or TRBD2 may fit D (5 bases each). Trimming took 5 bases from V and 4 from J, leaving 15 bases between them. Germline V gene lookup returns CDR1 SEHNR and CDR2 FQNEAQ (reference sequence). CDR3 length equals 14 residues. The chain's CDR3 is CASSPRDLLYEQYF. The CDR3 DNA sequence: TGTGCCAGCAGCCCAAGGGACCTACTATACGAGCAGTACTTC.

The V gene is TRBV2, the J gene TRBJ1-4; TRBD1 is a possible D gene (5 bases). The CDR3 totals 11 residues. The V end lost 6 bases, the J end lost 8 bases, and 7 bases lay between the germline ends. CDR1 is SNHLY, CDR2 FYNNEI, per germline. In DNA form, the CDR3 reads TGTGCCAGCAGGAGACAGGAAAAACTGTTTTTT. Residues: CASRRQEKLFF.